This TCR beta chain derives from a study of CD4 and CD8 cells across lung adenocarcinoma regions. The germline CDR1 and CDR2 sequences are ENHRY and SYGVKD. The length of the CDR3 is 15 residues. TCRdb passed the PCR reads through MiXCR, listing each CDR3 protein once. This sample has approximately 8,400 distinct CDR3 sequences, with 50% to 65% found just once. Samples came from patients with localized non-small cell lung adenocarcinoma. As for this clonotype: Compared with germline, one end of the junction differs, possibly owing to a read error.

The material sequenced was CD8+ T cells from the center of a lung tumor. This receptor was obtained from a female donor with lung adenocarcinoma. The CD4 and CD8 labels of this study may be unreliable. The chain uses TRBV10-3 and TRBJ2-5; D is unclear. The CDR3 loop reads CATKLAGRVTDTQYF. DNA for the CDR3: TGTGCCACCAAGCTCGCCGGCCGAGTCACAGATACCCAGTACTTT.